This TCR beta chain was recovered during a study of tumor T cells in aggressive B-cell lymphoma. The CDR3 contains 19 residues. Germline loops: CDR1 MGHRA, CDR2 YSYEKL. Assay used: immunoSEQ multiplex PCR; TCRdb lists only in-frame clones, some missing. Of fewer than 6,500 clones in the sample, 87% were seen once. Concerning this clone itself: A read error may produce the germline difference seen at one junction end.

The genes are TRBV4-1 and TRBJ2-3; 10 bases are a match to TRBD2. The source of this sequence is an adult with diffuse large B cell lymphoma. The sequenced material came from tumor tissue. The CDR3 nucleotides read TGCGCCAGCAGCCAAGATACTTTCGTGAGCGGGGGGGCCACAGATATGCAGTATTTT. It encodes CASSQDTFVSGGATDMQYF.